This entry lists 3 T cell receptor beta chains sequenced from one sample in a study of T cell changes during pregnancy in multiple sclerosis. Repertoires were generated with immunoSEQ multiplex PCR, while TCRdb's copy carries only in-frame clones and drops some. Here the sample spans some 69,000 clones, 90% to 95% being singletons. The starting material was peripheral blood, obtained in the second trimester of pregnancy. The source of these receptors is a female donor in good health, enrolled as a control in a pregnancy study.

The chain employs TRBV4-3 and TRBJ2-2; D unclear. Trimming removed 4 bases from V and 6 bases from J, with 6 bases in between. The CDR3 totals 12 residues. Germline V gene sequence: CDR1 LGHNA, CDR2 YSLEER. The CDR3 bases are TGCGCCAGCAGCCCGGTGCCCGGGGAGCTGTTTTTT. This codes for CASSPVPGELFF.

This chain joins TRBV4-1 and TRBJ1-5; the D gene is possibly TRBD1 (6 bases). Trimming cost V 1 base and J 4 bases, with 11 bases left between them. Germline-derived CDR1 and CDR2 are MGHRA and YSYEKL. The CDR3 is 15 amino acids. In nucleotides, the CDR3 is TGCGCCAGCAGCCAAGGAAGGACAGCAAATCAGCCCCAGCATTTT. As protein: CASSQGRTANQPQHF.

The chain recombines TRBV4-1 with TRBJ1-2; D remains ambiguous. Germline assignment: CDR1 MGHRA and CDR2 YSYEKL. The CDR3 loop spans 13 amino acids. The V end was cut by 0 bases, the J end by 7 bases, with 9 bases between. The DNA for the CDR3 is TGCGCCAGCAGCCAAGACGGGGATCGTGGCTACACCTTC. Translated, it gives CASSQDGDRGYTF.